A single sample is the source of the 27 T cell receptor beta chains below, sequenced in a study of cytomegalovirus exposure and HLA in healthy donors. The PCR used 60 Vbeta and 13 Jbeta primers. Using immunoSEQ multiplex PCR, the repertoire was profiled, and TCRdb retains in-frame clones only, with some absent. This specimen shows around 40,000 clones; the ten leading clones hold 5% to 7.5%. The sequenced sample consisted of PBMCs. These receptors all stem from a young man in good health and CMV-seronegative.

The rearrangement links TRBV5-6 to TRBJ2-7, with unresolved D. CDR1 is SGHDT and CDR2 is YYEEEE in the germline V gene. Between the trimmed V and J ends, which lost 3 bases and 2 bases, there was a span of 3 bases. The CDR3 spans 11 residues. Here the CDR3 reads CASSSTYEQYF. The CDR3 DNA sequence: TGTGCCAGCAGCTCAACCTACGAGCAGTACTTC.

The chain uses TRBV10-3 and TRBJ2-7; maybe TRBD2 (5 bases). The CDR3 spans 16 residues. The V and J ends lost 1 base and 5 bases respectively, with 18 bases between them. Per germline, CDR1 ENHRY and CDR2 SYGVKD. In DNA form, the CDR3 reads TGTGCCATCAGTGAGTTGGTTACTGGGAGAAAACACGAGCAGTACTTC. It yields the protein CAISELVTGRKHEQYF.

V is TRBV4-2 and J is TRBJ1-4, with 7 bases aligning to TRBD1. CDR3 size: 15 residues. Losses at the gene ends were 1 base for V and 6 bases for J; bases not matched to a gene: 5. Germline V lookup: CDR1 LGHNA, CDR2 YNFKEQ. For the CDR3, the DNA is TGTGCCAGCAGCCAAGTGTCAGGGGGTGATGAAAAACTGTTTTTT. Translation gives CASSQVSGGDEKLFF.

The V call is TRBV11-1, the J call TRBJ2-1, with 8 bases fitting TRBD2. CDR1 and CDR2 (germline): SGHAT, FQDESV (reference sequence). Trimming cost V 5 bases and J 7 bases; bases outside gene matches: 16. This CDR3 has 17 amino acids. In nucleotides, the CDR3 is TGTGCCAGCAGCCTCCGGTATAGCGGGGCCTCGGGGAATGAGCAGTTCTTC. This encodes CASSLRYSGASGNEQFF.

Worth noting for this clone: The junction and the germline gene differ at one end; a read error may be behind it. The gene calls are TRBV30 and TRBJ2-7; 9 bases agree with TRBD1. CDR3 length equals 11 residues. Germline CDR1 GTSNPN, CDR2 SVGIG (reference sequence). The CDR3 sequence is CAWSRDRERHF. In nucleotides, the CDR3 is TGTGCCTGGTCCCGGGACAGGGAACGGCACTTC.

The V gene is TRBV29-1, the J gene TRBJ2-1; 9 nucleotides line up with TRBD2. The germline V gene encodes CDR1 SQVTM and CDR2 ANQGSEA. The junction had 10 bases not matched to a gene; V was cut back by 4 bases and J by 9 bases. This CDR3 region has 14 residues. This chain's CDR3 is CSVALAGMVGEQFF. The CDR3 DNA sequence: TGCAGCGTTGCTCTAGCGGGAATGGTTGGTGAGCAGTTCTTC.

CDR3 sequence reads: CASSTPGGKANQPQHF. CDR3 in DNA: TGTGCCAGTAGTACCCCGGGGGGGAAGGCCAATCAGCCCCAGCATTTT. This chain links TRBV19 with TRBJ1-5; D possibly corresponds to TRBD1 (5 bases). The germline V and J ends were trimmed by 4 bases and 3 bases, with 16 bases remaining between them. CDR1 LNHDA and CDR2 SQIVND come from the germline V gene (reference sequence). The CDR3 covers 16 residues.

This chain uses TRBV19 with TRBJ1-4, with 7 bases aligning to TRBD1. CDR3 length: 13 residues. V gave up 9 bases and J gave up 8 bases; unmatched junction bases: 9. CDR1 is LNHDA and CDR2 is SQIVND in the germline V gene (reference sequence). CDR3 sequence reads: CASAGGPGEKLFF. The DNA for the CDR3 is TGTGCCAGCGCAGGGGGGCCAGGCGAAAAACTGTTTTTT.

The rearrangement uses TRBV4-3 and TRBJ2-7; D possibly corresponds to TRBD2 (6 bases). Germline CDR1 is LGHNA and CDR2 is YSLEER. The CDR3 spans 14 residues. Trimming shortened V by 0 bases and J by 2 bases, and 8 bases separated the two germline ends. The CDR3 DNA reads TGCGCCAGCAGCCAAGAGGCTAGCGCCTACGAGCAGTACTTC. Translation: CASSQEASAYEQYF.

The chain recombines TRBV25-1 with TRBJ2-1; 9 nucleotides align to TRBD2. The CDR3 totals 14 residues. Germline assignment: CDR1 MGHDK and CDR2 SYGVNS. Trimming took 6 bases from V and 8 from J; bases not matched to a gene: 8. The CDR3 sequence: CASSQSSGAYEQFF. The CDR3, as DNA: TGTGCCAGCAGCCAATCTAGCGGGGCGTATGAGCAGTTCTTC.

The rearrangement links TRBV28 to TRBJ1-2; tentatively, D is TRBD1 (6 bases). The CDR3 is 15 residues long. Deletions cut 7 bases from V and 4 bases from J, with 19 bases between. Germline V gene sequence: CDR1 MDHEN, CDR2 SYDVKM. Here the CDR3 reads CASIDLSQGTYGYTF. CDR3 coding DNA: TGTGCCAGCATCGATCTTTCACAGGGCACCTATGGCTACACCTTC.

The CDR3 protein is CASSPLPPIADTGELFF. The CDR3, as DNA: TGTGCCAGCTCACCACTCCCCCCTATAGCGGACACCGGGGAGCTGTTTTTT. The chain links TRBV18 to TRBJ2-2; tentative D call: TRBD2 (6 bases). Germline-derived CDR1 and CDR2 are KGHSH and LQKENI. The CDR3 has 17 residues. Between the trimmed V and J ends, which lost 1 base and 3 bases, there was a span of 15 bases.

This chain uses TRBV7-2 with TRBJ2-7; the match to TRBD1 covers 8 bases. The trim removed 2 bases at V and 1 base at J, leaving 1 base unmatched. Germline assignment: CDR1 SGHTA and CDR2 FQGNSA. The length of the CDR3 is 14 residues. CDR3 in amino acids: CASSLRQGSYEQYF. The CDR3 DNA sequence: TGTGCCAGCAGCTTAAGACAGGGGTCCTACGAGCAGTACTTC.

V and J are TRBV9 and TRBJ2-1; tentative D call: TRBD2 (6 bases). The germline CDR1 and CDR2 sequences are SGDLS and YYNGEE. The CDR3 is 16 residues long. The V gene lost 2 bases and the J gene lost 0 bases, with 12 bases spanning the gap. CDR3 coding DNA: TGTGCCAGCAGCGTGGGGACTTTGGGCTCCTACAATGAGCAGTTCTTC. Protein product: CASSVGTLGSYNEQFF. Full variable domain (missing parts from reference TRBV9 and TRBJ2-1): DSGVTQTPKHLITATGQRVTLRCSPRSGDLSVYWYQQSLDQGLQFLIQYYNGEERAKGNILERFSAQQFPDLHSELNLSSLELGDSALYFCASSVGTLGSYNEQFFGPGTRLTVL.

The gene calls are TRBV7-9 and TRBJ2-1; 13 bases are a match to TRBD2. The germline CDR1 and CDR2 sequences are SEHNR and FQNEAQ (reference sequence). CDR3 length: 18 residues. Trimming removed 5 bases from V and 4 bases from J; junction bases left unmatched: 11. This chain's CDR3 is CASSDFGLAGVGYNEQFF. For the CDR3, the DNA is TGTGCCAGCAGCGATTTCGGACTAGCGGGAGTGGGGTACAATGAGCAGTTCTTC. The entire variable domain, with the rest obtained from reference TRBV7-9 and TRBJ2-1, is as follows: DTGVSQNPRHKITKRGQNVTFRCDPISEHNRLYWYRQTLGQGPEFLTYFQNEAQLEKSRLLSDRFSAERPKGSFSTLEIQRTEQGDSAMYLCASSDFGLAGVGYNEQFFGPGTRLTVL.

In the case of this clone: This sample includes further DNA sequences coding for the same CDR3. The chain uses TRBV7-9 and TRBJ1-4; TRBD1 aligns across 7 bases. The CDR3 length is 14 residues. Germline values: CDR1 SEHNR, CDR2 FQNEAQ (reference sequence). V gave up 2 bases and J gave up 8 bases; unmatched junction bases: 5. This CDR3 is CASSLRQGGEKLFF. The CDR3 coding sequence is TGTGCCAGCAGCTTAAGACAGGGTGGGGAAAAACTGTTTTTT.

V is TRBV9 and J is TRBJ1-1; 8 positions match TRBD1. Unmatched junction bases numbered 4, after V lost 0 bases and J lost 0 bases. CDR3 length equals 16 residues. Germline CDR1 reads SGDLS; CDR2 reads YYNGEE. CDR3 sequence: CASSVGRQGMNTEAFF. The CDR3, as DNA: TGTGCCAGCAGCGTAGGGCGACAGGGGATGAACACTGAAGCTTTCTTT.

The V gene is TRBV19, the J gene TRBJ2-5; 8 bases align to TRBD1. From germline, CDR1 is LNHDA and CDR2 SQIVND (reference sequence). V lost 10 bases, J lost 5 bases, and 12 bases stayed unmatched. The CDR3 consists of 14 residues. CDR3 sequence reads: CATQQGVIGETQYF. The DNA of the CDR3 is TGTGCCACACAACAGGGGGTAATCGGGGAGACCCAGTACTTC.

The V and J genes are TRBV6-6 and TRBJ2-5; 7 bases match TRBD1. The CDR3 covers 13 residues. V was pared by 6 bases and J by 2 bases, with 3 bases of the junction left unmatched. Germline CDR1 MNHNY, CDR2 SVGAGI (reference sequence). The CDR3 here is CASSSGQQETQYF. CDR3 nucleotide sequence: TGTGCCAGCAGCTCGGGACAGCAAGAGACCCAGTACTTC.

This sequence joins TRBV6-4 and TRBJ1-1, with D unresolved. Deletions cut 5 bases from V and 4 bases from J, with 14 bases between. The CDR3 contains 14 residues. From germline, CDR1 is MRHNA and CDR2 SNTAGT. The CDR3: CASSPTGWSTEAFF. The CDR3 DNA is TGTGCCAGCAGTCCCACGGGGTGGAGCACTGAAGCTTTCTTT.

The chain employs TRBV19 and TRBJ2-1, with 10 bases identical to TRBD2. V lost 6 bases, J lost 6 bases, and 8 bases stayed unmatched. The CDR3 is 15 residues long. The germline V gene has CDR1 LNHDA and CDR2 SQIVND (reference sequence). The chain's CDR3 is CASRRILAGLNEQFF. The CDR3 DNA follows: TGTGCCAGTAGGCGCATACTAGCGGGGCTCAATGAGCAGTTCTTC. Based on the CDR3 plus reference TRBV19 and TRBJ2-1, the full variable domain is DGGITQSPKYLFRKEGQNVTLSCEQNLNHDAMYWYRQDPGQGLRLIYYSQIVNDFQKGDIAEGYSVSREKKESFPLTVTSAQKNPTAFYLCASRRILAGLNEQFFGPGTRLTVL.

The V call is TRBV5-1, the J call TRBJ2-7, with D unresolved. V lost 5 bases, J lost 1 base, and 16 bases lay in between. The CDR3 spans 15 residues. Per germline, CDR1 SGHRS and CDR2 YFSETQ. Here the CDR3 reads CASRAGYSSSYEQYF. CDR3 in DNA: TGCGCCAGCAGGGCAGGTTATTCCTCATCCTACGAGCAGTACTTC.

The J gene is TRBJ2-1, the V gene TRBV4-1, with a possible D match to TRBD2 (6 bases). Per the germline V gene, CDR1 is MGHRA and CDR2 is YSYEKL. The CDR3 sequence is 17 residues long. The V and J ends lost 3 bases and 5 bases respectively, with 20 bases between them. This CDR3 is CASSQSPGVSPNNEQFF. CDR3 sequence (DNA): TGCGCCAGCAGCCAGTCCCCGGGAGTTAGCCCGAACAATGAGCAGTTCTTC.

The chain is built from TRBV11-2 and TRBJ2-7; the D is unclear. The CDR3 extends over 14 amino acids. Germline lookup yields CDR1 SGHAT and CDR2 FQNNGV. Trimming took off 5 bases at V and 0 bases at J, with 11 bases between the two ends. The DNA for the CDR3 is TGTGCCAGCAGCCAGGATTTTAGCTCCTACGAGCAGTACTTC. Translated, it gives CASSQDFSSYEQYF.

The chain has TRBV5-4 and TRBJ1-6, with D perhaps matching TRBD1 (6 bases). The CDR3 contains 13 residues. V lost 5 bases to trimming and J lost 7 bases, with 10 bases between them. Germline values: CDR1 SGHNT, CDR2 YYREEE (reference sequence). DNA for the CDR3: TGTGCCAGCAGAAGACAGGAGAATTCACCCCTCCACTTT. Translating gives CASRRQENSPLHF.

The chain employs TRBV7-3 and TRBJ2-2; 8 bases map to TRBD1. Germline lookup yields CDR1 SGHTA and CDR2 FQGTGA. Trimming at V came to 2 bases and at J to 4 bases, leaving 3 bases not matched to a gene. The CDR3 consists of 15 residues. In nucleotides, the CDR3 is TGTGCCAGCAGCTTAGAACAGGGGGTCACCGGGGAGCTGTTTTTT. Its translation is CASSLEQGVTGELFF.

The chain links TRBV19 to TRBJ2-5, with 10 bases lining up with TRBD1. With 5 bases clipped from V and 1 base from J, the junction kept 4 bases outside the gene matches. CDR1 and CDR2 (germline): LNHDA, SQIVND (reference sequence). The CDR3 totals 15 residues. The CDR3 is CASSGRTGGQETQYF. The CDR3, as DNA: TGTGCCAGTAGTGGACGGACAGGGGGCCAAGAGACCCAGTACTTC.